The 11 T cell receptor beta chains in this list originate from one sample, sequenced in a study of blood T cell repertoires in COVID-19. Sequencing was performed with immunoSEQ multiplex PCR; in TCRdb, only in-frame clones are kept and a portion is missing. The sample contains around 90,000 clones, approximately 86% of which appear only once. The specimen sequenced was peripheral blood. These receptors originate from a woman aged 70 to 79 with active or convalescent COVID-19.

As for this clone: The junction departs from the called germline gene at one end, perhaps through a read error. The CDR3 nucleotides read TGTGCCATACAGGGGGGTGGAGACACCATATATTTT. Amino acid sequence: CAIQGGGDTIYF. V and J are TRBV10-3 and TRBJ1-3, with 8 bases identical to TRBD1. CDR1 is ENHRY and CDR2 is SYGVKD in the germline V gene. The CDR3 spans 12 residues.

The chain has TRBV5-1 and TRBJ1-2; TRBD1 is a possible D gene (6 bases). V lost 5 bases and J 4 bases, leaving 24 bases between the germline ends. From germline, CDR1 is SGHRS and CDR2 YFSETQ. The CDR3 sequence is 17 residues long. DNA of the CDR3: TGCGCCAGCAGATTCAGAGCTGGACAGATGGGGTCCTATGGCTACACCTTC. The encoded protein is CASRFRAGQMGSYGYTF.

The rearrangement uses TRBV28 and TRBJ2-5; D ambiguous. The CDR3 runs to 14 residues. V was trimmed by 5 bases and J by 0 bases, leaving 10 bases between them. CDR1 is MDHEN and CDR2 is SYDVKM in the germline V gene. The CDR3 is CASSTTPYQETQYF. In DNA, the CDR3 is TGTGCCAGCAGTACTACTCCGTACCAAGAGACCCAGTACTTC.

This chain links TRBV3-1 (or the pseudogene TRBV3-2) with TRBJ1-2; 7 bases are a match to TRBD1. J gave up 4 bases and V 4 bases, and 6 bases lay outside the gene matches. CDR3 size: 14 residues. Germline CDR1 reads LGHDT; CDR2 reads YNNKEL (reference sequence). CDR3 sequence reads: CASSPRQGPYGYTF. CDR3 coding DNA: TGTGCCAGCAGCCCTAGACAGGGCCCCTATGGCTACACCTTC.

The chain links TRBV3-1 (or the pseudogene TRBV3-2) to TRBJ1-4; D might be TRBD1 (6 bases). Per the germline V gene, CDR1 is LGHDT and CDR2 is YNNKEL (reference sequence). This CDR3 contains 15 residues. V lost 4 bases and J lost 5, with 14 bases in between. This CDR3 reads CASSRLGGENEKLFF. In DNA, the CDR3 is TGTGCCAGCAGCCGCCTAGGGGGGGAGAATGAAAAACTGTTTTTT.

CDR3 amino acids: CASSPGNVVSGQYF. CDR3 bases: TGTGCCAGTAGCCCCGGTAACGTGGTGTCGGGGCAGTACTTC. The chain combines TRBV19 with TRBJ2-7; D unclear. CDR1 and CDR2 (germline): LNHDA, SQIVND (reference sequence). Trimming left V 6 bases short and J 9 bases short, with 21 bases between. The CDR3 totals 14 residues.

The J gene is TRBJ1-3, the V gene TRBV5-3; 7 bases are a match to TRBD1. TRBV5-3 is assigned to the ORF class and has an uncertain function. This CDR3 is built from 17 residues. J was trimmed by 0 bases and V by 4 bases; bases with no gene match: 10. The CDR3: CARSINWTGSSGNTIYF. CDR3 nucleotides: TGTGCCAGAAGCATCAACTGGACAGGCTCCTCTGGAAACACCATATATTTT.

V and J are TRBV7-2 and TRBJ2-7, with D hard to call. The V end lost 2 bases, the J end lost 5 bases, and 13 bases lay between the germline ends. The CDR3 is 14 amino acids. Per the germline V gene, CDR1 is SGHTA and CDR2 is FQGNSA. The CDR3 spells CASSLLQPPHEQYF. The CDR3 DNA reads TGTGCCAGCAGCTTATTACAGCCCCCCCACGAGCAGTACTTC.

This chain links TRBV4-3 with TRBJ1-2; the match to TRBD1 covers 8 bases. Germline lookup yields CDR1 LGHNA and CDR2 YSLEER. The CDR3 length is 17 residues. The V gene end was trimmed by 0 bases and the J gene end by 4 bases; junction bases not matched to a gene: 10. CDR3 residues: CASSQDVSAGGGYGYTF. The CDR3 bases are TGCGCCAGCAGCCAAGATGTCTCGGCAGGGGGCGGCTATGGCTACACCTTC.

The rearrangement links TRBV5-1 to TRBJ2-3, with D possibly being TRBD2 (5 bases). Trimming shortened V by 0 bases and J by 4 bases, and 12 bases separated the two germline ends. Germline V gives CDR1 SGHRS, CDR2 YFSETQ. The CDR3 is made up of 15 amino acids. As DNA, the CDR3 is TGCGCCAGCAGCTTGGCTCTAGCTTTCCCAGATACGCAGTATTTT. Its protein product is CASSLALAFPDTQYF.

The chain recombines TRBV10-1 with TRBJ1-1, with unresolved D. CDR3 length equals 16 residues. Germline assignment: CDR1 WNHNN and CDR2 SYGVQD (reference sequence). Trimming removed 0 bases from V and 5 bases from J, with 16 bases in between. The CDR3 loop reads CASSESGNGGGTEAFF. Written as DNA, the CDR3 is TGCGCCAGCAGTGAGTCAGGGAACGGTGGAGGGACTGAAGCTTTCTTT.